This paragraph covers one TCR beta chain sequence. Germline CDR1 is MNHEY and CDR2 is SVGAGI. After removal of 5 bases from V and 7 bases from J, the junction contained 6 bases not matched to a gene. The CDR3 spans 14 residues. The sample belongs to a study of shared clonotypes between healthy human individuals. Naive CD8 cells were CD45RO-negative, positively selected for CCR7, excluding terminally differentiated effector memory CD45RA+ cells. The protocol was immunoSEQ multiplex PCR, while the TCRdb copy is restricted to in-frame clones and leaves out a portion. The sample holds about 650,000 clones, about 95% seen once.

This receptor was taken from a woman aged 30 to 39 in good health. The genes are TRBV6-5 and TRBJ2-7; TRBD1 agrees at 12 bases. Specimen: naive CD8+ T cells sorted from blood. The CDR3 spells CASSTGDRGLEQYF. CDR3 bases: TGTGCCAGCAGTACGGGGGACAGGGGGCTTGAGCAGTACTTC.